Listed below are T cell receptor beta chains from one sample, sequenced in a study of T cell responses to AZD1222 COVID-19 vaccine. Using immunoSEQ multiplex PCR, the repertoire was profiled, and TCRdb retains in-frame clones only, with some absent. This table has tens of thousands of clones, about nine tenths appearing once. The starting material was peripheral blood, obtained 28 days after the second dose of the MenACWY control vaccine. The receptor source for this set is an adult who received the MenACWY meningococcal vaccine as a control. Both conserved end residues are part of each CDR3. The D gene is left open where the match is weak. Clone size appears in some rows only: once, few, many, or a class for an expanded clone.

>TRBJ1-3|TRBV10-1|NA|NA
CASSEAGTSGNTIYF
TGCGCCAGCAGTGAGGCAGGGACCTCTGGAAACACCATATATTTT
>TRBJ1-3|TRBV18|NA|NA
CASSPADWAGSGNTIYF
TGTGCCAGCTCACCGGCGGACTGGGCCGGGTCTGGAAACACCATATATTTT
>TRBJ2-7|TRBV19|NA|NA
CASSILAGSAYEQYF
TGTGCCAGTAGTATCCTGGCAGGGTCGGCCTACGAGCAGTACTTC
>TRBJ1-5|TRBV6-1|NA|NA
CASSEVQVSNQPQHF
TGTGCCAGCAGTGAAGTACAGGTTAGCAATCAGCCCCAGCATTTT
>TRBJ1-2|TRBV19|TRBD1|NA
CASLGQASRNYGYTF
TGTGCCAGTCTTGGACAGGCGAGTCGAAACTATGGCTACACCTTC
>TRBJ2-5|TRBV20-1|NA|NA
CSASLQETQYF
TGCAGTGCTAGCCTACAAGAGACCCAGTACTTC
>TRBJ1-5|TRBV19|NA|NA
CASSPGGTNSQPQHF
TGTGCCAGTAGTCCCGGGGGGACAAATAGTCAGCCCCAGCATTTT
>TRBJ2-7|TRBV9|NA|few
CASSVGGADYEQYF
TGTGCCAGCAGCGTAGGTGGGGCAGACTACGAGCAGTACTTC
>TRBJ1-6|TRBV5-1|TRBD1|NA
CASSGGTGGRTNSPLHF
TGCGCCAGCAGCGGCGGGACAGGGGGCCGCACTAATTCACCCCTCCACTTT
>TRBJ2-1|TRBV11-3|NA|many
CASSSQLGRNNEQFF
TGTGCCAGCAGCTCCCAGCTAGGCAGGAACAATGAGCAGTTCTTC
>TRBJ2-2|TRBV7-9|TRBD2|NA
CASSTPSGGNTGELFF
TGTGCCAGCAGCACCCCTAGCGGGGGGAACACCGGGGAGCTGTTTTTT
>TRBJ1-4|TRBV2|NA|NA
CASTKLQGTNEKLFF
TGTGCCAGCACTAAACTGCAGGGGACTAATGAAAAACTGTTTTTT
>TRBJ1-1|TRBV5-1|NA|NA
CASSLAWGMNTEAFF
TGCGCCAGCAGCTTGGCCTGGGGAATGAACACTGAAGCTTTCTTT
>TRBJ1-5|TRBV5-1|NA|NA
CASSRDMNNQPQHF
TGCGCCAGTTCAAGGGACATGAACAATCAGCCCCAGCATTTT
>TRBJ1-2|TRBV18|NA|NA
CASSPTENYGYTF
TGTGCCAGCTCACCCACAGAAAACTATGGCTACACCTTC
>TRBJ2-7|TRBV3-1/TRBV3-2|TRBD1|NA
CASSQGFGQGAYEQYF
TGTGCCAGCAGCCAAGGATTCGGGCAGGGGGCCTACGAGCAGTACTTC
>TRBJ2-5|TRBV3-1/TRBV3-2|NA|NA
CASSQVRKTQYF
TGTGCCAGCAGCCAAGTTAGGAAGACCCAGTACTTC
>TRBJ1-1|TRBV12-3/TRBV12-4|NA|NA
CASSLDGPAVAFF
TGTGCCAGCAGTTTAGACGGTCCCGCAGTGGCTTTCTTT
>TRBJ1-3|TRBV7-2|NA|NA
CASSPGSPSGNTIYF
TGTGCCAGCAGCCCAGGGTCCCCCTCTGGAAACACCATATATTTT
>TRBJ1-6|TRBV10-3|NA|NA
CAISGSGTSNNSPLHF
TGTGCCATCAGTGGAAGCGGGACAAGTAATAATTCACCCCTCCACTTT
>TRBJ1-5|TRBV2|NA|NA
CASTALRGSNQPQHF
TGTGCCAGCACCGCCCTGAGGGGTAGCAATCAGCCCCAGCATTTT
>TRBJ2-7|TRBV5-3|NA|NA
CARSLVPPSVTEQYF
TGTGCCAGAAGCTTGGTTCCCCCCTCAGTCACCGAGCAGTACTTC
>TRBJ1-4|TRBV6-1|NA|NA
CASSEHWDAEKLFF
TGTGCCAGCAGTGAGCACTGGGATGCTGAAAAACTGTTTTTT
>TRBJ1-3|TRBV30|NA|NA
CAWDAARRRNTIYF
TGTGCCTGGGATGCGGCCCGGAGGAGAAACACCATATATTTT
>TRBJ1-6|TRBV15|TRBD1|NA
CATSRDRGQGYNSPLHF
TGTGCCACCAGCAGAGATCGCGGACAGGGCTATAATTCACCCCTCCACTTT
>TRBJ2-7|TRBV9|TRBD1|NA
CASSVVGQGDHEQYF
TGTGCCAGCAGCGTAGTAGGACAGGGGGACCACGAGCAGTACTTC
>TRBJ1-1|TRBV12-3/TRBV12-4|NA|NA
CASRRGNTEAFF
TGTGCCAGCAGAAGGGGGAACACTGAAGCTTTCTTT
>TRBJ1-4|TRBV6-1|NA|NA
CASSEALRGTNEKLFF
TGTGCCAGCAGTGAAGCGCTTCGAGGTACCAATGAAAAACTGTTTTTT
>TRBJ2-7|TRBV7-6|TRBD1|NA
CASSLTDRGSYEQYF
TGTGCCAGCAGCTTAACGGACAGGGGGTCCTACGAGCAGTACTTC